This TCR beta chain was identified during a study of spatial heterogeneity in lung cancer. For the study at large: There were, on average, more than ten raw-read appearances for each unique TCR and UMI combination.

Time point denoted: sample taken at primary tumor resection. Unsorted whole RNA from tumor, nontumor lung or frozen PBMC underwent sequencing. A single record per CDR3 protein comes from TCRdb applying MiXCR to the 5' RACE reads. Among about 86,000 distinct CDR3 sequences, roughly 12% were seen once, and the ten largest hold 3.5% to 5.5%. This CDR3 region has 15 residues. Germline lookup yields CDR1 SGHRS and CDR2 YFSETQ. Trimming stripped 0 bases from V and 5 bases from J, with 14 bases between. V gene TRBV5-1 combines with J gene TRBJ2-5; D call uncertain. Source: PBMCs, taken at surgery. The clonotype originates from a male donor with early-stage non-small cell lung cancer. CDR3 DNA sequence: TGCGCCAGCAGCTTGGTTCGGCCGTCGACCGAGACCCAGTACTTC. Its translation is CASSLVRPSTETQYF.